This TCR beta chain was observed in a study of T cell changes during pregnancy in multiple sclerosis. Trimming took 5 bases from V and 6 from J; bases not matched to a gene: 10. CDR1 is SGHAT and CDR2 is FQNNGV in the germline V gene. This CDR3 contains 15 residues. Sequencing used immunoSEQ multiplex PCR; TCRdb keeps in-frame clones, though not all of them. The sample carries 80,000 to 100,000 clones, approximately 93% recorded once. The clonotype comes from a female donor with multiple sclerosis, enrolled in a pregnancy study. The sample was peripheral blood, taken after pregnancy. The chain links TRBV11-2 to TRBJ2-3; 8 bases are shared with TRBD2. CDR3 nucleotides: TGTGCCAGCAGCCAACAGAGGACTAGCTCGGATACGCAGTATTTT. Residues: CASSQQRTSSDTQYF. The whole variable domain, filled in from reference TRBV11-2 and TRBJ2-3, reads EAGVAQSPRYKIIEKRQSVAFWCNPISGHATLYWYQQILGQGPKLLIQFQNNGVVDDSQLPKDRFSAERLKGVDSTLKIQPAKLEDSAVYLCASSQQRTSSDTQYFGPGTRLTVL.